The sequence of this T cell receptor beta chain was determined in a study of CD4+ T cells in melanoma. Findings and caveats of the study: In melanoma, neoantigen-specific CD4+ T cells reportedly differed in differentiation state.

Profiling relied on immunoSEQ multiplex PCR, and the TCRdb table lists in-frame clones only, not all of them. The sample has 8,000 to 10,000 clones; 70% to 80% are singletons. The count of this clone is one. Its target is unknown. The sample taken for sequencing was cells from a culture (not recorded whether cultured in vitro). This TCR derives from a human donor with melanoma.

The CDR3 DNA sequence: TGCGCCAGCACCCGTTCCGTGGAATCCTACGAGCAGTACTTC. Translation gives CASTRSVESYEQYF. The chain carries TRBV5-1 and TRBJ2-7; D is undetermined. Germline V CDR1 and CDR2: SGHRS, YFSETQ. CDR3 size: 14 residues. Trimming cost V 6 bases and J 1 base, with 14 bases left between them.